This entry lists 20 T cell receptor beta chains sequenced from one sample in a study of response to subunit inactivated influenza vaccine. TCRdb reprocessed the RT-PCR reads via MiXCR and lists one record per CDR3 protein. The sample holds 280,000 or so distinct CDR3 sequences; around a fifth are singletons and the top ten take 9.5% to 13%. The specimen was PBMCs from blood, collected less than 22 months after vaccination. The source is a man aged 45 to 75 who received an inactivated influenza vaccine.

CDR3 protein: CASSYSGGSGQPQHF. Here the CDR3 DNA reads TGTGCCAGCAGTTACTCCGGGGGGTCGGGTCAGCCCCAGCATTTT. The V gene is TRBV6-5, the J gene TRBJ1-5; a weak D match, TRBD1 (5 bases). The CDR3 contains 15 residues. CDR1 and CDR2 from the germline V gene are MNHEY and SVGAGI. V lost 0 bases and J lost 6, with 12 bases in between.

The V and J genes are TRBV29-1 and TRBJ2-7; D gene ambiguous. The CDR3 runs 12 residues. Germline V lookup: CDR1 SQVTM, CDR2 ANQGSEA. The germline V and J ends were trimmed by 4 bases and 5 bases, with 12 bases remaining between them. The CDR3 sequence: CSVVARSHEQYF. CDR3 sequence (DNA): TGCAGCGTTGTGGCTCGGAGCCACGAGCAGTACTTC.

The gene calls are TRBV4-3 and TRBJ2-2; D could derive from TRBD1 or TRBD2 (5 bases each). V was pared by 2 bases and J by 5 bases, with 24 bases between. CDR3 length: 19 residues. The germline V gene encodes CDR1 LGHNA and CDR2 YSLEER. In nucleotides, the CDR3 is TGCGCCAGCAGCCAACAAGATGAGTCAACAACCTGGGGGACCGGGGAGCTGTTTTTT. It codes for CASSQQDESTTWGTGELFF.

The rearrangement uses TRBV7-2 and TRBJ2-7; 10 nucleotides line up with TRBD1. The CDR3 totals 16 residues. Germline values: CDR1 SGHTA, CDR2 FQGNSA. V lost 2 bases, J lost 6 bases, and 10 bases stayed unmatched. CDR3 DNA sequence: TGTGCCAGCAGCTTATTCGAGACAGGGGGCTACAGCGAGCAGTACTTC. Translating gives CASSLFETGGYSEQYF.

This clonotype was observed many times. The chain couples TRBV7-2 to TRBJ1-3; D remains unclear. The CDR3 contains 15 residues. Between the trimmed V and J ends, which lost 1 base and 4 bases, there was a span of 11 bases. The germline V gene has CDR1 SGHTA and CDR2 FQGNSA. This CDR3 reads CASSLEVGNGNTIYF. The CDR3 DNA reads TGTGCCAGCAGCTTAGAAGTGGGCAACGGAAACACCATATATTTT.

This clonotype has just a few counts. The chain uses TRBV6-5 and TRBJ1-1; D not certain. The ends were cut back, 2 bases at V and 4 bases at J, with 17 bases in the middle. CDR3 length equals 16 residues. Germline assignment: CDR1 MNHEY and CDR2 SVGAGI. The CDR3 reads CASSYANRAGSTEAFF. The CDR3, as DNA: TGTGCCAGCAGTTACGCAAATAGGGCCGGCAGCACTGAAGCTTTCTTT.

This clonotype has a handful of counts. The rearrangement links TRBV28 to TRBJ1-6; the match to TRBD1 covers 10 bases. J gave up 11 bases and V 2 bases, and 6 bases lay outside the gene matches. The CDR3 totals 15 residues. CDR1 is MDHEN, CDR2 SYDVKM, per germline. CDR3 in amino acids: CASSLGDRGGPPLHF. CDR3 nucleotides: TGTGCCAGCAGTTTAGGGGACAGGGGTGGTCCACCCCTCCACTTT.

This clonotype was detected a few times. The chain has TRBV7-2 and TRBJ1-3, with D uncertain. CDR1 and CDR2 from the germline V gene are SGHTA and FQGNSA. V was trimmed by 3 bases and J by 1 base, leaving 13 bases between them. There are 16 residues in the CDR3. In nucleotides, the CDR3 is TGTGCCAGCAGCTTGCTGATGGGGTTGTCTGGAAACACCATATATTTT. Translation: CASSLLMGLSGNTIYF.

This rearrangement joins TRBV11-2 to TRBJ2-1, with 12 positions matching TRBD2. V lost 6 bases to trimming and J lost 7 bases; unmatched junction nucleotides: 1. CDR3 size: 13 residues. Germline CDR1 is SGHAT and CDR2 is FQNNGV. The CDR3 is CASSGTSGNEQFF. The CDR3 nucleotides read TGTGCCAGCAGTGGGACTAGCGGGAATGAGCAGTTCTTC.

This chain uses TRBV7-9 with TRBJ2-6; 7 bases agree with TRBD2. CDR3 length: 17 residues. After removal of 2 bases from V and 3 bases from J, the junction contained 7 bases not matched to a gene. Per the germline V gene, CDR1 is SEHNR and CDR2 is FQNEAQ (reference sequence). DNA of the CDR3: TGTGCCAGCAGCTTATTTGGCGGGAGATTTGGGGCCAACGTCCTGACTTTC. The encoded protein is CASSLFGGRFGANVLTF.

This clonotype was seen at least ten times. V and J are TRBV7-2 and TRBJ2-1; tentative D call: TRBD1 (6 bases). The CDR3 is 13 residues long. Deletions cut 1 base from V and 8 bases from J, with 9 bases between. Germline values: CDR1 SGHTA, CDR2 FQGNSA. CDR3 nucleotides: TGTGCCAGCAGCTTAGACAGGGTGGATGAGCAGTTCTTC. Amino acids: CASSLDRVDEQFF.

This clonotype was observed a few times. The chain joins TRBV4-2 to TRBJ2-5, with unresolved D. The CDR3 has 15 residues. CDR1 LGHNA and CDR2 YNFKEQ come from the germline V gene. V lost 6 bases and J lost 0, with 14 bases in between. The CDR3 sequence: CASRELNTNQETQYF. The CDR3 bases are TGTGCCAGCAGGGAACTTAATACTAACCAAGAGACCCAGTACTTC.

This clonotype was observed a handful of times. The rearrangement joins TRBV7-9 to TRBJ1-2; a possible D gene is TRBD1 (5 bases). The V end lost 4 bases, the J end lost 2 bases, and 14 bases lay between the germline ends. From germline, CDR1 is SEHNR and CDR2 FQNEAQ (reference sequence). CDR3 length equals 15 residues. CDR3 sequence (DNA): TGTGCCAGCAGCTCAGAATGGGGCACCAACTATGGCTACACCTTC. Encoded protein: CASSSEWGTNYGYTF.

This clonotype was seen only a few times. The chain recombines TRBV6-5 with TRBJ1-5, with TRBD1 matching over 7 bases. The CDR3 length is 14 residues. The junction had 2 bases not matched to a gene; V was cut back by 2 bases and J by 4 bases. Germline V lookup: CDR1 MNHEY, CDR2 SVGAGI. The CDR3 spells CASSYRQGNQPQHF. In nucleotides, the CDR3 is TGTGCCAGCAGTTACCGACAGGGTAATCAGCCCCAGCATTTT.

The chain carries TRBV12-3 or TRBV12-4 and TRBJ1-2; no clear D gene. The CDR3 covers 13 residues. Trimming pared 5 bases from V and 1 base from J, leaving 8 bases between. CDR3 protein: CASSMGFNYGYTF. CDR3 nucleotide sequence: TGTGCCAGCAGTATGGGGTTTAACTATGGCTACACCTTC.

In this sample, this clonotype turned up a few times. This sequence joins TRBV9 and TRBJ2-1, with D perhaps matching TRBD1 (6 bases). This CDR3 is built from 15 residues. Per germline, CDR1 SGDLS and CDR2 YYNGEE. V was clipped by 3 bases and J by 9 bases, with 19 bases between them. The CDR3 region is CASSEAMRTVSEQFF. DNA of the CDR3: TGTGCCAGCAGCGAGGCGATGAGGACAGTCAGTGAGCAGTTCTTC.

The chain is built from TRBV4-3 and TRBJ2-1; TRBD2 might be the D (6 bases). The germline V and J ends were trimmed by 0 bases and 2 bases, with 11 bases remaining between them. This CDR3 has 16 residues. Germline V gives CDR1 LGHNA, CDR2 YSLEER. CDR3 bases: TGCGCCAGCAGCCAAGATGACGGGAGAGCCTACAATGAGCAGTTCTTC. Protein sequence: CASSQDDGRAYNEQFF.

There are many counts of this clonotype. V gene TRBV6-5 combines with J gene TRBJ1-2; a possible D gene is TRBD1 (6 bases). The germline V gene encodes CDR1 MNHEY and CDR2 SVGAGI. CDR3 length: 14 amino acids. Trimming pared 4 bases from V and 5 bases from J, leaving 14 bases between. The DNA of the CDR3 is TGTGCCAGCAGTTCCCAGACAGGATATTATGGCTACACCTTC. Its translation is CASSSQTGYYGYTF.

The chain links TRBV18 to TRBJ2-4; D may correspond to TRBD1 or TRBD2 (5 bases each). V lost 4 bases to trimming and J lost 7 bases, with 14 bases between them. The CDR3 spans 14 residues. CDR1 is KGHSH and CDR2 is LQKENI in the germline V gene. Here the CDR3 reads CASSQGIGENIQYF. The CDR3 DNA is TGTGCCAGCTCACAGGGGATAGGGGAGAACATTCAGTACTTC.

The chain employs TRBV7-9 and TRBJ1-4; D gene ambiguous. V lost 5 bases to trimming and J lost 8 bases, with 21 bases between them. From germline, CDR1 is SEHNR and CDR2 FQNEAQ (reference sequence). The CDR3 is 16 residues long. Here the CDR3 DNA reads TGTGCCAGCAGCCAAGGTCACGTGGATACGAGCGAAAAACTGTTTTTT. Its translation is CASSQGHVDTSEKLFF.